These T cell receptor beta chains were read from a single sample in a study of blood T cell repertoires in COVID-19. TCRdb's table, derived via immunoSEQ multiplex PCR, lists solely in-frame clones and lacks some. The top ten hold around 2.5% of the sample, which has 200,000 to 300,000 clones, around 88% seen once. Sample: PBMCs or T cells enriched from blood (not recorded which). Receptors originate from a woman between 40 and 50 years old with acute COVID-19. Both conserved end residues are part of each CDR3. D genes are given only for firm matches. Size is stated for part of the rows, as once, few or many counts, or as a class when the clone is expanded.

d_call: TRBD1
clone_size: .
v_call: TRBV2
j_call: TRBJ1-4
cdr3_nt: TGTGCCAGCAGGACAGGGACAGGGGTATCGGAAAAACTGTTTTTT
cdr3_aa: CASRTGTGVSEKLFF

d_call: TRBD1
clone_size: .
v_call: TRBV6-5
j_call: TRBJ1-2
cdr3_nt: TGTGCCAGCAGTTATGCCGGGACAGGGGCCCTCTATGGCTACACCTTC
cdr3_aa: CASSYAGTGALYGYTF

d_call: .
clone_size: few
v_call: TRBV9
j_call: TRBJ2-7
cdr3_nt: TGTGCCAGCAGCGTAGACCTGAGGGCCTACGAGCAGTACTTC
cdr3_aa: CASSVDLRAYEQYF

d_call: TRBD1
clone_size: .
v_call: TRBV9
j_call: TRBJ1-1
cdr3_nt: TGTGCCAGCAGCGCCGGGCCGGGAGGGGGCGAAGCTTTCTTT
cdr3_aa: CASSAGPGGGEAFF

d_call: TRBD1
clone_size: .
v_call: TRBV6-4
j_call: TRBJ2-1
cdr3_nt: TGTGCCAGCAGTGACTCAGGGGGACAGATCAATGAGCAGTTCTTC
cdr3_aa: CASSDSGGQINEQFF

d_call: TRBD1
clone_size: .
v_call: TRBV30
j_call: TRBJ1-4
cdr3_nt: TGTGCCTGGAGCCCGGAGGGGGCGGGCGAAAAACTGTTTTTT
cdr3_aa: CAWSPEGAGEKLFF

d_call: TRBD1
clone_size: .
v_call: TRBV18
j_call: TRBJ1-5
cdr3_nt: TGTGCCAGCTCACCAGCGACAGGGAACCAGCCCCAGCATTTT
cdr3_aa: CASSPATGNQPQHF

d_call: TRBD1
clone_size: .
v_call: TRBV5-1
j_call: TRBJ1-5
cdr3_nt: TGCGCCAGCAGCCCCGAGACAGGGGGAATTCAGCCCCAGCATTTT
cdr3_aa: CASSPETGGIQPQHF

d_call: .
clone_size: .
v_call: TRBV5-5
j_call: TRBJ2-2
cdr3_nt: TGTGCCAGCAGTCGGACACCGTCTAACACCGGGGAGCTGTTTTTT
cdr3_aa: CASSRTPSNTGELFF

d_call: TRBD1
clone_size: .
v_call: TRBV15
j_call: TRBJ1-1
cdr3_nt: TGTGCCACCAGCGAGGACAGGACCTACGGCGAAGCTTTCTTT
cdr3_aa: CATSEDRTYGEAFF

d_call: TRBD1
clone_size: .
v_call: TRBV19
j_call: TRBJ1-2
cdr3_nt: TGTGCCAGTACGACTACCGGGACAGTAATCTCGGGGGGCTACACCTTC
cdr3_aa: CASTTTGTVISGGYTF

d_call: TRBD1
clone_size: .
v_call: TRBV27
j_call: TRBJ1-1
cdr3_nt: TGTGCCAGCAGTTTCAACGAGGGGGCCCTAAAAGCTTTCTTT
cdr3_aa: CASSFNEGALKAFF

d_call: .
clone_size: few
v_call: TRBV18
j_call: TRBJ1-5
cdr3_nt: TGTGCCAGCTCAGGGCCCAATCAGCCCCAGCATTTT
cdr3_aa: CASSGPNQPQHF

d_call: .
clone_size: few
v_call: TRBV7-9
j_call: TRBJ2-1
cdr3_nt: TGTGCCAGTTCTGGTCTAGCCGGTGGGGAGCAGTTCTTC
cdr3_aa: CASSGLAGGEQFF

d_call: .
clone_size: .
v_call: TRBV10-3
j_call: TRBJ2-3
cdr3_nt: TGTGCCATCAGTGAAGCTCGACTTTCTAGCACAGATACGCAGTATTTT
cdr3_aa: CAISEARLSSTDTQYF

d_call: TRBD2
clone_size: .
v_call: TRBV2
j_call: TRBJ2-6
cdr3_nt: TGTGCCAGCAGTCCCAGATCCCAGCGGGGGGGGCCCTCTGGGGCCAACGTCCTGACTTTC
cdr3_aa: CASSPRSQRGGPSGANVLTF

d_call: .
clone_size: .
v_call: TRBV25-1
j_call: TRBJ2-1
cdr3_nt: TGTGCCAGCAGTGAACCGAACAGCCCATACAATGAGCAGTTCTTC
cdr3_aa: CASSEPNSPYNEQFF

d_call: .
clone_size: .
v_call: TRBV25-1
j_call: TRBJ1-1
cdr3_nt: TGTGCCAGCAGTGTCCAGGGGTGGGACACTGAAGCTTTCTTT
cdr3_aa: CASSVQGWDTEAFF

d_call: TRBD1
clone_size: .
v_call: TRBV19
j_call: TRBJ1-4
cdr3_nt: TGTGCCAGTAGTACCCGGACAGGGGAGGGCCCGGGGAAACTGTTTTTT
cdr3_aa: CASSTRTGEGPGKLFF

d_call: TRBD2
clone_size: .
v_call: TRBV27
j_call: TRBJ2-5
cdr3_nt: TGTGCCAGCAGTCCTCTAGCGGCTAGGGGAGAGACCCAGTACTTC
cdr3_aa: CASSPLAARGETQYF

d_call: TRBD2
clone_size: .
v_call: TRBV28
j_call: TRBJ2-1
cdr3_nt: TGTGCCAGCAATGGACTAGTAGTTTCGGTTGAGCAGTTCTTC
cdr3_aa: CASNGLVVSVEQFF

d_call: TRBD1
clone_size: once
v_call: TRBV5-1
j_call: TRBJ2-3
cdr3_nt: TGCGCCAGCAGCTCCGGGACAGGGGGCGCAAACACAGATACGCAGTATTTT
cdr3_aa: CASSSGTGGANTDTQYF

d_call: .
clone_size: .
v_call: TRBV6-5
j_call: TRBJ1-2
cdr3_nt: TGTGCCAGCACCCCGGGACACAACTATGGCTACACCTTC
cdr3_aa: CASTPGHNYGYTF

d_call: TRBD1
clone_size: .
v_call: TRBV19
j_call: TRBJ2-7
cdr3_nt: TGTGCCAGTAGTATTGGGCGGGACAGGGGACACGAGCAGTACTTC
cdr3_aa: CASSIGRDRGHEQYF

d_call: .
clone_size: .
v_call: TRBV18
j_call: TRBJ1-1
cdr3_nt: TGTGCCAGCTCGGCGGGTGAGACTGAAGCTTTCTTT
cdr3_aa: CASSAGETEAFF

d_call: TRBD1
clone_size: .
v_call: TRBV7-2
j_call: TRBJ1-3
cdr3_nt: TGTGCCAGCCGGGACAGGGTTCTTAGAGGGTCTGGAAACACCATATATTTT
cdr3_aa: CASRDRVLRGSGNTIYF

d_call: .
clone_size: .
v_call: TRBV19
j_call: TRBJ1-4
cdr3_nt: TGTGCCAGTAGTCTTGGCGGGTCTCTTAATGAAAAACTGTTTTTT
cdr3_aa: CASSLGGSLNEKLFF

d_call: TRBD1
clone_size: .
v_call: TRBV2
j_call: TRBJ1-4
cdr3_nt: TGTGCCAGCAGTGATAACGGACAGGGTCGTGAAAAACTGTTTTTT
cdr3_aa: CASSDNGQGREKLFF

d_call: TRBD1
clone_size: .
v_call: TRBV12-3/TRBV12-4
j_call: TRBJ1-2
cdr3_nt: TGTGCCAGCAGTTTCGGACAGGGTGTGGGCTACACCTTC
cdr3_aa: CASSFGQGVGYTF

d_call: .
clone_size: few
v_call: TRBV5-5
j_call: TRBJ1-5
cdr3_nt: TGTGCCAGCAGCTCGCTCGGTGGGCCCCAGCATTTT
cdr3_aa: CASSSLGGPQHF

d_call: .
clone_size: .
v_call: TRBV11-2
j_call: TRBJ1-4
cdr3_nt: TGTGCCAGCAGCCCAGCGGGCACGACGTCGGGAAAACTGTTTTTT
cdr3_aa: CASSPAGTTSGKLFF

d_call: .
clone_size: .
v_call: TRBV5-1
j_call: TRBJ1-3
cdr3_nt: TGCGCCAGCAGCCCCCCGACAGAATCCTCAGGGGGAAACACCATATATTTT
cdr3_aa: CASSPPTESSGGNTIYF

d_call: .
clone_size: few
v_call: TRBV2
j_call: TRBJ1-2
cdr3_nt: TGTGCCAGCAGGTTGCAGGCGTTGTTGAATGGCTACACCTTC
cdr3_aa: CASRLQALLNGYTF

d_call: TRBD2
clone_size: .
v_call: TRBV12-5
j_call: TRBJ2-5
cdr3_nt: TGTGCTAGTGGTTTTACTGCGCGGGGGAGGGCCACAGAGACCCAGTACTTC
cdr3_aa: CASGFTARGRATETQYF

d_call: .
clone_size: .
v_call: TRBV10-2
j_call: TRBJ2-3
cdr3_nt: TGCGCCAGCGCCGGGGCGACAGGTTTAGATACGCAGTATTTT
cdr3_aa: CASAGATGLDTQYF

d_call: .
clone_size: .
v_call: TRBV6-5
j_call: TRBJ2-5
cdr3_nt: TGTGCCAGCAGTTACCTCGGAGGGGGGGAAACGATGGCCCAGTACTTC
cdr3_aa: CASSYLGGGETMAQYF

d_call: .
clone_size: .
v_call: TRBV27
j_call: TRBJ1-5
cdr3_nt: TGTGCCAGCAGTCGACTAGGGAGCAATCAGCCCCAGCATTTT
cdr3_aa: CASSRLGSNQPQHF

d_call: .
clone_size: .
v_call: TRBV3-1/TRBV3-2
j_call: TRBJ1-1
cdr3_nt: TGTGCCAGCAGCCAAGGGGCAGGGCATTTAGCTTTCTTT
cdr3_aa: CASSQGAGHLAFF

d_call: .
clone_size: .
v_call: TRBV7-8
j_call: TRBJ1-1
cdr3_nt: TGTGCCAGCAGCTTAAGGGAGGCCACTGAAGCTTTCTTT
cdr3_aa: CASSLREATEAFF

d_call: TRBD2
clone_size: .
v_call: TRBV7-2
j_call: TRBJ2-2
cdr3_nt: TGTGCCAGCAGCTTTGTTGGGACTAGCATCACCGGGGAGCTGTTTTTT
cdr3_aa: CASSFVGTSITGELFF

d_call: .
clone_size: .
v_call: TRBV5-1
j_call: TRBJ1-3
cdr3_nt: TGCGCCAGCAGCGGCGAGGGTAGCTCTGGAAACACCATATATTTT
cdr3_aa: CASSGEGSSGNTIYF